This T cell receptor beta chain was sequenced for a study of low-dose radiotherapy and immunotherapy resistance in tumors. Whole-study context: The schedule for Cohort 2 used 1 Gy per fraction every two weeks, which added up to 13 Gy over 26 weeks.

Many counts were recorded for this clonotype. This CDR3 spans 14 amino acids. Trimming removed 0 bases at V and 6 bases at J, with 12 bases between. Germline V gives CDR1 MNHGY, CDR2 SAAAGT. The time point here: after trial treatment. The treatment was: LDRT plus nivolumab, ipilimumab, low-dose cyclophosphamide and aspirin (RACIN trial). Covering alpha and beta chains, TRAV- and TRBV-specific primers were used for the first-strand cDNA. The PCR that amplified TCRs ran for 20 to 25 cycles, relying on a constant-region primer and a V-primer adapter. Each CDR3 protein gets one entry after TCRdb re-called the reads with MiXCR. The data show 50,000 or so distinct CDR3 sequences, with under 30% seen just once and 6% to 8.5% held by the top ten.

The sample in question was PBMCs, obtained after low-dose radiotherapy plus immunotherapy. The origin of this receptor is a male donor with prostate cancer. The genes are TRBV6-8 and TRBJ2-7; D uncertain. CDR3 nucleotide sequence: TGTGCCAGCAGTTACTCCACATCCTTTGGCGAGCAGTACTTC. This sequence encodes CASSYSTSFGEQYF.